The clone carrying this T cell receptor beta chain has at least ten counts. Its matching antigen is unknown. These data come from a study of neurological immune-mediated disorders. Study-level points and caveats: CDR3 amino acid sequences found in expanded clones were never shared across subjects, suggesting private repertoires in all groups.

The method for making cDNA was 5'RACE, and it used 10-nucleotide random UMIs. TCRdb re-derived calls from the 5' RACE reads in MiXCR, one entry per CDR3 protein. This sample has about 50,000 distinct CDR3 sequences, with roughly 17% found just once. The CDR3 runs 14 residues. Germline V lookup: CDR1 LGHDT, CDR2 YNNKEL (reference sequence). Trimming removed 3 bases at V and 0 bases at J, with 9 bases between. The receptor was isolated from a man aged 55 to 70 in good health. Material: PBMCs. The gene calls are TRBV3-1 and TRBJ2-7, with a weak D call TRBD1 (5 bases). CDR3 nucleotides: TGTGCCAGCAGCCATCAGGGCACCTCCTACGAGCAGTACTTC. Protein product: CASSHQGTSYEQYF.